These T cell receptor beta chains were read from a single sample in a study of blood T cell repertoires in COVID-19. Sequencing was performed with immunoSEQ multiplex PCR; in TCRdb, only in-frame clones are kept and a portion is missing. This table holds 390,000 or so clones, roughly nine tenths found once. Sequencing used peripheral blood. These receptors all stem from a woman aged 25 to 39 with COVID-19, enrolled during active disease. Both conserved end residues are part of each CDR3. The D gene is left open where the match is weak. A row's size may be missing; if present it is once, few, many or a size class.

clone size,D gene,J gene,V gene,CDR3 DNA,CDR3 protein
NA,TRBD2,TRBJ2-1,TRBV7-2,TGTGCCAGCAGCTTAGACGCAGCGGGGGGGTACAATGAGCAGTTCTTC,CASSLDAAGGYNEQFF
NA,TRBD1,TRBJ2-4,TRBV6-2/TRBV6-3,TGTGCCAGCAGTTACCGGGACAGCAAAAACATTCAGTACTTC,CASSYRDSKNIQYF
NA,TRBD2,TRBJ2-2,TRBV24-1,TGTGCCACCAGTGATTTTACTAGCGCAGCCACCGGGGAGCTGTTTTTT,CATSDFTSAATGELFF
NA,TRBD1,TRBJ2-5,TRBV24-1,TGTGCCATCTCCGGGACAGGGGGGGAGACCCAGTACTTC,CAISGTGGETQYF
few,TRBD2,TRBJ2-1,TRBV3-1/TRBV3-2,TGTGCCAGCAGCCAAGAGGGACTAGCTAAGGTTGAGCAGTTCTTC,CASSQEGLAKVEQFF
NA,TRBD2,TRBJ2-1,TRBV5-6,TGTGCCAGCAGCTTAACTCTAGCGGGAGGGCTGAATGAGCAGTTCTTC,CASSLTLAGGLNEQFF
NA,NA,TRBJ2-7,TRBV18,TGTGCCAGCTCATTAAAAGGTGGCAGGGGGGCCTCCTACGAGCAGTACTTC,CASSLKGGRGASYEQYF
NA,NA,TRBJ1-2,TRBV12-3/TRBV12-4,TGTGCCAGCAGTTTAGAACAGGGAGCTGGCTACACCTTC,CASSLEQGAGYTF
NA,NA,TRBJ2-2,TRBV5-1,TGCGCCAGCAGCAGGGGCGGGATGAACACCGGGGAGCTGTTTTTT,CASSRGGMNTGELFF
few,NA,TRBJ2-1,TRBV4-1,TGCGCCAGCAGCCAAGATATAAGCGGACCCTACAATGAGCAGTTCTTC,CASSQDISGPYNEQFF